These 24 T cell receptor beta chains were all obtained from the same sample, sequenced in a study of breast tumors, draining lymph nodes, adjacent tissues. The lymph nodes were axillary draining lymph nodes from breast cancer patients. TCRdb re-analysed the multiplex PCR reads in MiXCR, keeping a single row per CDR3 protein. The sample lists 150,000 to 200,000 distinct CDR3 sequences; roughly 31% were seen once. The sequencing input was axillary lymph node tissue. The receptors here all came from a female donor with breast cancer. Some clones in this sample may be carry-over from other donors' samples.

The table lists this clonotype with many counts. The chain links TRBV20-1 to TRBJ2-2, with D hard to call. V was pared by 3 bases and J by 0 bases, with 8 bases between. CDR3 length: 14 residues. CDR1 is DFQATT, CDR2 SNEGSKA, per germline (reference sequence). CDR3 sequence (DNA): TGCAGTGCTAGCTACCGCGCGAACACCGGGGAGCTGTTTTTT. It translates to CSASYRANTGELFF.

This clonotype showed up many times. The chain is built from TRBV2 and TRBJ2-2, with 8 positions matching TRBD2. The V and J ends lost 6 bases and 4 bases, in that order; junction bases with no gene match: 4. Germline assignment: CDR1 SNHLY and CDR2 FYNNEI. This CDR3 comprises 14 residues. Here the CDR3 DNA reads TGTGCCAGCAGCGGGGGGGGATCCACCGGGGAGCTGTTTTTT. Encoded protein: CASSGGGSTGELFF.

This clonotype was seen only a few times. Given the absence of the conserved phenylalanine or tryptophan at the CDR3 end, a read error is likely. The chain links TRBV19 to TRBJ2-4; TRBD1 matches 9 bases. CDR1 is LNHDA and CDR2 is SQIVND in the germline V gene (reference sequence). The length of the CDR3 is 16 residues. Trimming took 5 bases from V and 9 from J; bases not matched to a gene: 14. As DNA, the CDR3 is TGTGCCAGTAGTCCCCTTTTGGGGACAGGGTTGAGCATTCAGTACTCC. It encodes CASSPLLGTGLSIQYS.

This clonotype occurred many times. The chain has TRBV6-6 and TRBJ1-4, with 7 bases identical to TRBD1. V lost 6 bases and J lost 5; bases outside the gene matches: 6. This CDR3 is built from 14 residues. Germline V gene sequence: CDR1 MNHNY, CDR2 SVGAGI (reference sequence). This CDR3 reads CASRRQGSNEKLFF. The CDR3 DNA follows: TGTGCCAGCAGGAGACAGGGATCGAATGAAAAACTGTTTTTT.

Comment on this clonotype: A much larger clone sits a single nucleotide away, making a read error possible. This sequence joins TRBV6-5 and TRBJ2-5, with D perhaps TRBD1 (7 bases). The CDR3 has 16 residues. Germline V gene lookup returns CDR1 MNHEY and CDR2 SVGAGI. The CDR3 here is CAGSYSHQGGSETQYF. DNA for the CDR3: TGTGCCGGCAGTTACTCCCATCAGGGGGGATCGGAGACCCAGTACTTC.

This chain links TRBV20-1 with TRBJ1-6, with TRBD1 identical over 9 bases. This CDR3 spans 15 amino acids. Germline values: CDR1 DFQATT, CDR2 SNEGSKA (reference sequence). J lost 8 bases, V lost 1 base, and 6 bases had no gene match. Here the CDR3 reads CSARGGQGDHSPLHF. In DNA, the CDR3 is TGCAGTGCTAGAGGGGGACAGGGTGATCATTCACCCCTCCACTTT.

This clonotype showed up just once. One junction end disagrees with the germline gene, perhaps due to a read error. The rearrangement uses TRBV20-1 and TRBJ2-5; maybe TRBD2 (6 bases). CDR1 and CDR2 (germline): DFQATT, SNEGSKA (reference sequence). The CDR3 is 13 residues long. CDR3 sequence: CSARGRPNQPQYF. In DNA, the CDR3 is TGCAGTGCAAGAGGGAGGCCCAATCAGCCCCAGTACTTC.

This clonotype was counted ten times or more. The chain is built from TRBV12-3 or TRBV12-4 and TRBJ2-1, with D perhaps matching TRBD1 or TRBD2 (5 bases each). The CDR3 is made up of 15 amino acids. V lost 4 bases to trimming and J lost 9 bases, with 19 bases between them. The CDR3 DNA sequence: TGTGCCAGCAGTTCGAACCCCGGGACCCCCAGTGAGCAGTTCTTC. Protein: CASSSNPGTPSEQFF.

A word on this clonotype: A read error is possible here, since a much larger clone lies one base away. This chain uses TRBV6-1 with TRBJ2-3; D perhaps matches TRBD2 (5 bases). The CDR3 contains 14 residues. CDR1 is MNHNS and CDR2 is SASEGT in the germline V gene. The CDR3, as DNA: TGTGCCAGCGGTGAGGGCTCAACTAGGGATACGCAGTATTTT. The encoded protein is CASGEGSTRDTQYF.

This chain joins TRBV6-4 and TRBJ2-5, with TRBD2 matching 12 bases. The germline V gene encodes CDR1 MRHNA and CDR2 SNTAGT. V lost 10 bases, J lost 0 bases, and 24 bases stayed unmatched. This CDR3 contains 21 residues. The CDR3 protein is CANRRYSRDRRTSGNQETQYF. The CDR3 bases are TGTGCCAACCGTCGCTATAGTCGGGACAGGAGGACTAGCGGGAACCAAGAGACCCAGTACTTC.

This clonotype was recorded at least ten times. This chain joins TRBV6-5 and TRBJ2-7; TRBD2 aligns across 10 bases. The V segment lost 4 bases and the J segment 2 bases; nucleotides outside the gene matches: 5. The CDR3 sequence is 15 residues long. Germline V gene lookup returns CDR1 MNHEY and CDR2 SVGAGI. CDR3 amino acids: CASSSPSGRTYEQYF. The CDR3 coding sequence is TGTGCCAGCAGTTCTCCTAGCGGGAGAACCTACGAGCAGTACTTC.

This clonotype occurred many times. Possible read error: a much larger clone is one base away. The genes are TRBV5-5 and TRBJ2-7; no firm D call. Per germline, CDR1 SGHKS and CDR2 YYEKEE (reference sequence). The length of the CDR3 is 15 residues. Between the trimmed V and J ends, which lost 4 bases and 4 bases, there was a span of 18 bases. CDR3 residues: CASSPASTVGYEQYF. CDR3 sequence (DNA): TGTGCCAGCAGCCCAGCTTCTACCGTCGGGTACGAGCAGTACTTC.

This clonotype was seen many times. The chain is built from TRBV7-3 and TRBJ2-1, with 9 bases matching TRBD2. Germline V lookup: CDR1 SGHTA, CDR2 FQGTGA. The CDR3 loop spans 16 amino acids. After removal of 3 bases from V and 0 bases from J, the junction contained 3 bases not matched to a gene. The CDR3 DNA reads TGTGCCAGCAGCTTTAGCGGGAGTTCCTCCTACAATGAGCAGTTCTTC. Its protein is CASSFSGSSSYNEQFF.

J is TRBJ2-5 and V is TRBV20-1, with D perhaps matching TRBD1 or TRBD2 (5 bases each). The CDR3 consists of 12 residues. Germline V gene lookup returns CDR1 DFQATT and CDR2 SNEGSKA (reference sequence). The CDR3: CSPWVGEETQYF. CDR3 nucleotides: TGCAGCCCGTGGGTGGGGGAAGAGACCCAGTACTTC.

This rearrangement joins TRBV15 to TRBJ2-7; possibly TRBD2 for D (5 bases). This CDR3 region has 15 residues. Germline values: CDR1 LNHNV, CDR2 YYDKDF (reference sequence). The V and J ends lost 3 bases and 0 bases respectively, with 12 bases between them. This chain's CDR3 is CATSSPGVASYEQYF. The CDR3 coding sequence is TGTGCCACCAGCAGCCCCGGGGTGGCCTCCTACGAGCAGTACTTC.

The table lists this clonotype with many counts. This rearrangement joins TRBV29-1 to TRBJ1-2, with D possibly being TRBD1 (5 bases). Trimming pared 7 bases from V and 6 bases from J, leaving 18 bases between. Per germline, CDR1 SQVTM and CDR2 ANQGSEA. The CDR3 loop spans 13 amino acids. The CDR3 DNA reads as TGCAGCGGGGGGGATTTTCGGGCTCATGGCTACACCTTC. It translates to CSGGDFRAHGYTF.

This clonotype was seen repeatedly, ten times or more. The gene calls are TRBV3-1 and TRBJ1-2; D remains ambiguous. Germline-derived CDR1 and CDR2 are LGHDT and YNNKEL (reference sequence). Deletions cut 4 bases from V and 1 base from J, with 10 bases between. The CDR3 is 14 residues long. The chain's CDR3 is CASSRQDSNYGYTF. The CDR3 DNA sequence: TGTGCCAGCAGCCGACAAGATAGTAACTATGGCTACACCTTC. Based on the CDR3 plus reference TRBV3-1 and TRBJ1-2, the full variable domain is DTAVSQTPKYLVTQMGNDKSIKCEQNLGHDTMYWYKQDSKKFLKIMFSYNNKELIINETVPNRFSPKSPDKAHLNLHINSLELGDSAVYFCASSRQDSNYGYTFGSGTRLTVV.

A remark on this clonotype: This may stem from a read error, because a much larger clone lies one nucleotide away. The chain is built from TRBV20-1 and TRBJ2-1; 9 nucleotides align to TRBD2. The CDR3 loop spans 17 amino acids. Germline V lookup: CDR1 DFQATT, CDR2 SNEGSKA (reference sequence). The V and J ends lost 3 bases and 3 bases, in that order; junction bases with no gene match: 12. CDR3 amino acids: CSASGFTSGGNYNEQFF. The CDR3 DNA reads as TGCAGTGCTAGTGGGTTCACCAGCGGGGGGAACTACAATGAGCAGTTCTTC.

This clonotype was recorded at least ten times. The V and J genes are TRBV10-3 and TRBJ2-7, with D maybe TRBD2 (5 bases). This CDR3 is built from 12 residues. V lost 6 bases, J lost 3 bases, and 9 bases lay in between. From germline, CDR1 is ENHRY and CDR2 SYGVKD. The CDR3 nucleotides are TGTGCCATCAGCCGGGGAGACTACGAGCAGTACTTC. As protein: CAISRGDYEQYF.

This clonotype was counted at least ten times. The chain uses TRBV10-3 and TRBJ1-2, with D tentatively TRBD1 (5 bases). Trimming removed 1 base at V and 4 bases at J, with 10 bases between. Germline CDR1 ENHRY, CDR2 SYGVKD. CDR3 size: 14 residues. DNA for the CDR3: TGTGCCATCAGTGAGTACGGACACGCCTATGGCTACACCTTC. Protein product: CAISEYGHAYGYTF.

The J gene is TRBJ2-7, the V gene TRBV7-2, with 8 nucleotides matching TRBD2. V was clipped by 5 bases and J by 7 bases; unmatched bases: 13. Germline V CDR1 and CDR2: SGHTA, FQGNSA. There are 15 residues in the CDR3. The CDR3 DNA follows: TGTGCCAGCAGCCCGGCGGGACTAGTGGCCGGGGAGCAGTACTTC. This sequence encodes CASSPAGLVAGEQYF.

Many counts were recorded for this clonotype. V and J are TRBV13 and TRBJ2-1, with D possibly matching TRBD2 (7 bases). CDR3 size: 16 residues. Germline values: CDR1 PRHDT, CDR2 FYEKMQ (reference sequence). Trimming removed 0 bases at V and 8 bases at J, with 17 bases between. The CDR3 DNA reads TGTGCCAGCAGCTTAGGGCGACTAGCAAGGGGGGATGAGCAGTTCTTC. As protein: CASSLGRLARGDEQFF. The variable domain in full, with the rest retrieved from reference TRBV13 and TRBJ2-1, is AAGVIQSPRHLIKEKRETATLKCYPIPRHDTVYWYQQGPGQDPQFLISFYEKMQSDKGSIPDRFSAQQFSDYHSELNMSSLELGDSALYFCASSLGRLARGDEQFFGPGTRLTVL.

The V gene is TRBV6-6, the J gene TRBJ1-2, with 7 positions matching TRBD1. Germline CDR1 MNHNY, CDR2 SVGAGI (reference sequence). With V trimmed by 6 bases and J by 1 base, 17 bases remained unmatched. The CDR3 length is 18 residues. The CDR3 reads CASRPPQGQTIINYGYTF. CDR3 DNA: TGTGCCAGCAGACCCCCACAGGGACAGACGATCATTAACTATGGCTACACCTTC.

The chain uses TRBV5-4 and TRBJ1-1; D is perhaps TRBD1 (5 bases). The CDR3 length is 15 residues. The germline V gene has CDR1 SGHNT and CDR2 YYREEE (reference sequence). Trimming stripped 4 bases from V and 4 bases from J, with 17 bases between. CDR3 protein: CASSIPRGPSTEAFF. In DNA, the CDR3 is TGTGCCAGCAGCATCCCAAGGGGCCCCAGCACTGAAGCTTTCTTT.